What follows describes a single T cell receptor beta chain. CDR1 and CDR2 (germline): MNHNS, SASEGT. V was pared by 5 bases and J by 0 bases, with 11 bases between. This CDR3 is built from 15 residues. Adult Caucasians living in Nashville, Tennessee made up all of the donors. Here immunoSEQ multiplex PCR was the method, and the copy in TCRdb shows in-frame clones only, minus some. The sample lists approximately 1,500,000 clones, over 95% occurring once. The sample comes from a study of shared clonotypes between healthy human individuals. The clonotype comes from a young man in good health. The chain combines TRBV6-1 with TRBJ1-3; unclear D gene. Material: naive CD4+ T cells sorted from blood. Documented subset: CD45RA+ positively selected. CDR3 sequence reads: CASSLDGSSGNTIYF. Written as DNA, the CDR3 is TGTGCCAGCAGTTTGGACGGGAGCTCTGGAAACACCATATATTTT.